These 29 T cell receptor beta chains originate from one sample sequenced in a study of blood T cell repertoires in COVID-19. Only in-frame clones appear in the TCRdb table, and some are missing; sequencing was by immunoSEQ multiplex PCR. The data show 100,000 or so clones, with around 93% seen just once and 15% to 20% held by the top ten. Sequences were obtained from peripheral blood. The receptor set was obtained from a man aged 50 to 59 with acute or convalescent COVID-19.

The chain employs TRBV27 and TRBJ1-2, with TRBD1 identical over 8 bases. Germline loops: CDR1 MNHEY, CDR2 SMNVEV (reference sequence). The CDR3 length is 15 residues. V lost 0 bases and J lost 5; bases outside the gene matches: 5. CDR3 loop: CASSLSTTGAYGYTF. The CDR3, as DNA: TGTGCCAGCAGTTTATCGACGACAGGGGCTTATGGCTACACCTTC.

The CDR3 DNA reads TGCGCCAGCAGAACAGGGACCCCCTATGGCTACACCTTC. This gives the protein CASRTGTPYGYTF. The V gene is TRBV5-1, the J gene TRBJ1-2; D is perhaps TRBD1 (6 bases). The CDR3 runs 13 residues. Looked up from germline, CDR1 is SGHRS and CDR2 is YFSETQ. V lost 5 bases and J 4 bases, leaving 12 bases between the germline ends.

This chain links TRBV4-2 with TRBJ1-2, with TRBD1 matching over 9 bases. V dropped 1 base and J dropped 4; count of bases not matched to a gene: 7. The CDR3 is made up of 16 amino acids. Germline V lookup: CDR1 LGHNA, CDR2 YNFKEQ. CDR3 residues: CASSQAAGQGSYGYTF. Written as DNA, the CDR3 is TGTGCCAGCAGCCAAGCAGCGGGACAGGGTTCCTATGGCTACACCTTC.

The chain employs TRBV5-6 and TRBJ1-6; 7 bases agree with TRBD1. CDR3 size: 14 residues. The V and J ends lost 4 bases and 10 bases, in that order; junction bases with no gene match: 8. Germline-derived CDR1 and CDR2 are SGHDT and YYEEEE. The CDR3 loop is CASSPRQGRSPLHF. For the CDR3, the DNA is TGTGCCAGCAGCCCTAGACAGGGCCGGTCACCCCTCCACTTT.

The chain is built from TRBV5-1 and TRBJ2-1, with D perhaps matching TRBD1 (6 bases). The germline gives CDR1 SGHRS, CDR2 YFSETQ. This CDR3 region has 16 residues. The V end lost 0 bases, the J end lost 0 bases, and 10 bases lay between the germline ends. For the CDR3, the DNA is TGCGCCAGCAGCTTGGGACAGGTCGGCTCCTACAATGAGCAGTTCTTC. Translated: CASSLGQVGSYNEQFF. The full variable domain, rest sourced from reference TRBV5-1 and TRBJ2-1, is KAGVTQTPRYLIKTRGQQVTLSCSPISGHRSVSWYQQTPGQGLQFLFEYFSETQRNKGNFPGRFSGRQFSNSRSEMNVSTLELGDSALYLCASSLGQVGSYNEQFFGPGTRLTVL.

The chain carries TRBV11-2 and TRBJ1-6; D possibly corresponds to TRBD1 (6 bases). The CDR3 length is 13 residues. Trimming stripped 1 base from V and 19 bases from J, with 17 bases between. The germline CDR1 and CDR2 sequences are SGHAT and FQNNGV. In nucleotides, the CDR3 is TGTGCCAGCAGCTTAGGATGGACAGTCCCTTCTCACTTT. Amino acid sequence: CASSLGWTVPSHF.

The chain carries TRBV3-1 (or the pseudogene TRBV3-2) and TRBJ1-1; 11 nucleotides line up with TRBD1. The CDR3 length is 15 residues. Germline CDR1 and CDR2: LGHDT and YNNKEL (reference sequence). V shed 3 bases and J 4 bases; nucleotides not matched to a gene: 4. CDR3 sequence reads: CASSHSGTGGTEAFF. In nucleotides, the CDR3 is TGTGCCAGCAGCCATTCCGGGACAGGGGGCACTGAAGCTTTCTTT.

V usage is TRBV29-1 and J usage is TRBJ2-3; no reliable D call. The germline V and J ends were trimmed by 2 bases and 3 bases, with 9 bases remaining between them. This CDR3 spans 13 amino acids. From germline, CDR1 is SQVTM and CDR2 ANQGSEA. CDR3 DNA: TGCAGCGTTGAAATTGGCCAGACAGATACGCAGTATTTT. Translated, it gives CSVEIGQTDTQYF.

This chain uses TRBV18 with TRBJ1-5; D perhaps matches TRBD1 (5 bases). V was shortened by 2 bases and J by 2 bases, with 7 bases between the two germline ends. The CDR3 totals 14 residues. Germline V gene lookup returns CDR1 KGHSH and CDR2 LQKENI. CDR3 nucleotides: TGTGCCAGCTCACCAGGGGCGGGCAATCAGCCCCAGCATTTT. Protein: CASSPGAGNQPQHF.

The chain is built from TRBV28 and TRBJ1-1; D is unresolved. Germline values: CDR1 MDHEN, CDR2 SYDVKM. CDR3 length: 14 residues. Between the trimmed V and J ends, which lost 3 bases and 0 bases, there was a span of 8 bases. The DNA of the CDR3 is TGTGCCAGCAGTTTCGCCGGGGTGAACACTGAAGCTTTCTTT. Protein sequence: CASSFAGVNTEAFF.

J is TRBJ1-1 and V is TRBV18; D uncertain. Germline-derived CDR1 and CDR2 are KGHSH and LQKENI. V lost 3 bases and J 3 bases, leaving 11 bases between the germline ends. The CDR3 length is 14 residues. CDR3 loop: CASSPSGGHTEAFF. The CDR3, as DNA: TGTGCCAGCTCACCCTCGGGAGGTCACACTGAAGCTTTCTTT. Combining the CDR3 with reference TRBV18 and TRBJ1-1 gives the whole variable domain NAGVMQNPRHLVRRRGQEARLRCSPMKGHSHVYWYRQLPEEGLKFMVYLQKENIIDESGMPKERFSAEFPKEGPSILRIQQVVRGDSAAYFCASSPSGGHTEAFFGQGTRLTVV.

The chain has TRBV19 and TRBJ1-6; 9 nucleotides line up with TRBD1. This CDR3 region has 16 residues. Per germline, CDR1 LNHDA and CDR2 SQIVND (reference sequence). The trim removed 4 bases at V and 10 bases at J, leaving 11 bases unmatched. The CDR3 reads CASSKQGAISNSPLHF. The CDR3 bases are TGTGCCAGTAGTAAACAGGGGGCGATTTCCAACTCACCCCTCCACTTT.

This chain uses TRBV28 with TRBJ2-1; perhaps TRBD2 as D (7 bases). The CDR3 spans 16 residues. The V and J ends lost 7 bases and 6 bases respectively, with 22 bases between them. Germline CDR1 and CDR2: MDHEN and SYDVKM. CDR3 region: CASNLRGASTRNEQFF. CDR3 DNA: TGTGCCAGCAACCTACGGGGGGCCTCTACCCGCAATGAGCAGTTCTTC.

The V call is TRBV7-2, the J call TRBJ2-6, with TRBD1 as a possible D gene (6 bases). Germline CDR1 SGHTA, CDR2 FQGNSA. V was cut by 8 bases and J by 2 bases, with 22 bases left in between. The length of the CDR3 is 18 residues. CDR3 loop: CASPERGSLDPGANVLTF. The DNA for the CDR3 is TGTGCCAGCCCAGAGAGGGGGTCTTTGGATCCTGGGGCCAACGTCCTGACTTTC.

The chain recombines TRBV29-1 with TRBJ1-3, with D possibly matching TRBD1 (6 bases). This CDR3 has 15 residues. Trimming took off 3 bases at V and 0 bases at J, with 12 bases between the two ends. Germline CDR1 SQVTM, CDR2 ANQGSEA. CDR3 region: CSVDLGQLSGNTIYF. The CDR3 coding sequence is TGCAGCGTTGATCTAGGACAGCTCTCTGGAAACACCATATATTTT.

This clone has just one count. At the DNA level, this CDR3 is encoded by other sequences in the same sample as well. The chain recombines TRBV19 with TRBJ2-2; maybe TRBD1 (7 bases). V gave up 5 bases and J gave up 6 bases, with 13 bases separating them. This CDR3 is built from 14 residues. CDR1 and CDR2 from the germline V gene are LNHDA and SQIVND (reference sequence). CDR3 in DNA: TGTGCCAGTAGTTCCCAGGGGGGCTCCGGGGAGCTGTTTTTT. Amino acid sequence: CASSSQGGSGELFF.

The CDR3 region has the DNA TGTGCCAGCAGCTCGTACCCGGGGGAATCCAATGGCTACACCTTC. Its translation: CASSSYPGESNGYTF. V usage is TRBV7-6 and J usage is TRBJ1-2; TRBD1 is a possible D gene (5 bases). The CDR3 totals 15 residues. Trimming removed 4 bases from V and 6 bases from J, with 18 bases in between. The germline V gene encodes CDR1 SGHVS and CDR2 FNYEAQ.

Notes on this clone: Other nucleotide sequences from this sample produce the same CDR3. The V call is TRBV11-2, the J call TRBJ2-7; D unresolved. The ends were cut back, 5 bases at V and 1 base at J, with 3 bases in the middle. CDR1 is SGHAT and CDR2 is FQNNGV in the germline V gene. The CDR3 spans 11 residues. CDR3 sequence (DNA): TGTGCCAGCAGCCGTTCCTACGAGCAGTACTTC. This translates into CASSRSYEQYF.

The rearrangement joins TRBV28 to TRBJ1-1; perhaps TRBD1 as D (6 bases). Trimming cost V 4 bases and J 1 base, with 10 bases left between them. Germline V gene lookup returns CDR1 MDHEN and CDR2 SYDVKM. The length of the CDR3 is 14 residues. The CDR3 sequence: CASSSGQKNTEAFF. The CDR3 DNA is TGTGCCAGCAGTTCCGGACAGAAGAACACTGAAGCTTTCTTT. The full variable domain, its missing parts supplied by reference TRBV28 and TRBJ1-1, is DVKVTQSSRYLVKRTGEKVFLECVQDMDHENMFWYRQDPGLGLRLIYFSYDVKMKEKGDIPEGYSVSREKKERFSLILESASTNQTSMYLCASSSGQKNTEAFFGQGTRLTVV.

The V call is TRBV5-5, the J call TRBJ1-3; no reliable D call. Germline V gene data show CDR1 as SGHKS and CDR2 as YYEKEE (reference sequence). The CDR3 consists of 16 residues. Trimming shortened V by 1 base and J by 3 bases, and 14 bases separated the two germline ends. The DNA for the CDR3 is TGTGCCAGCAGCTTGCTGTTCCAGTCAGGTGGAAACACCATATATTTT. Protein product: CASSLLFQSGGNTIYF.

V gene TRBV5-1 combines with J gene TRBJ2-5; 9 nucleotides align to TRBD1. CDR1 SGHRS and CDR2 YFSETQ come from the germline V gene. V lost 7 bases and J lost 3; bases outside the gene matches: 10. The CDR3 is 15 residues long. The CDR3 loop reads CASLYSGQGKETQYF. DNA for the CDR3: TGCGCCAGCTTGTATTCGGGACAGGGAAAAGAGACCCAGTACTTC.

The chain recombines TRBV18 with TRBJ2-7; 8 nucleotides agree with TRBD1. This CDR3 region has 18 residues. Germline loops: CDR1 KGHSH, CDR2 LQKENI. J lost 0 bases, V lost 5 bases, and 15 bases had no gene match. In nucleotides, the CDR3 is TGTGCCAGCTCAACATATCCCGCAACAGGGGGTTCCTCCTACGAGCAGTACTTC. Its translation: CASSTYPATGGSSYEQYF.

J is TRBJ1-2 and V is TRBV7-9; D is uncertain. There are 15 residues in the CDR3. V lost 5 bases and J lost 7, with 20 bases in between. The germline gives CDR1 SEHNR, CDR2 FQNEAQ (reference sequence). DNA for the CDR3: TGTGCCAGCAGCCCCCGGGGTCGGGTTGAGGTTGGCTACACCTTC. As protein: CASSPRGRVEVGYTF.

The chain employs TRBV4-1 and TRBJ1-2, with 8 nucleotides matching TRBD1. Unmatched junction bases numbered 4, after V lost 3 bases and J lost 4 bases. This CDR3 contains 14 residues. Looked up from germline, CDR1 is MGHRA and CDR2 is YSYEKL. The CDR3 DNA is TGCGCCAGCAGCCAGGGGACAGGTGGCTATGGCTACACCTTC. It is translated as CASSQGTGGYGYTF.

The chain carries TRBV9 and TRBJ1-6, with D possibly TRBD1 on 5 matching bases. The germline gives CDR1 SGDLS, CDR2 YYNGEE. CDR3 length: 15 residues. V lost 3 bases and J lost 8, with 15 bases in between. CDR3 sequence (DNA): TGTGCCAGCAGCGGCGGGGCGGGGTATGATTCACCCCTCCACTTT. Amino acid sequence: CASSGGAGYDSPLHF.

Comments on this clone: The junction departs from the called germline gene at one end, perhaps through a read error. The chain links TRBV12-3 or TRBV12-4 to TRBJ1-1, with D maybe TRBD1 (6 bases). CDR3 length: 13 amino acids. The CDR3 is CASSLEEGHRPEF. The CDR3 DNA reads as TGTGCCAGCAGTTTAGAAGAGGGACATCGCCCAGAATTT.

J is TRBJ1-4 and V is TRBV28; the match to TRBD1 covers 11 bases. The CDR3 has 17 residues. With V trimmed by 3 bases and J by 8 bases, 11 bases remained unmatched. CDR1 MDHEN and CDR2 SYDVKM come from the germline V gene. CDR3 amino acids: CASSFIWTGGDGEKLFF. CDR3 nucleotides: TGTGCCAGCAGTTTCATTTGGACAGGGGGCGATGGGGAAAAACTGTTTTTT.

The chain couples TRBV19 to TRBJ2-2; 10 nucleotides align to TRBD1. There are 14 residues in the CDR3. The V gene's germline CDR1 is LNHDA and CDR2 SQIVND (reference sequence). Losses at the gene ends were 4 bases for V and 5 bases for J; bases not matched to a gene: 1. In DNA, the CDR3 is TGTGCCAGTAGTAGACAGGGGGCAACCGGGGAGCTGTTTTTT. It specifies CASSRQGATGELFF. Using reference TRBV19 and TRBJ2-2 for the parts outside the CDR3, the full variable domain is DGGITQSPKYLFRKEGQNVTLSCEQNLNHDAMYWYRQDPGQGLRLIYYSQIVNDFQKGDIAEGYSVSREKKESFPLTVTSAQKNPTAFYLCASSRQGATGELFFGEGSRLTVL.

V gene TRBV19 combines with J gene TRBJ1-1; D perhaps matches TRBD1 (5 bases). Trimming left V 7 bases short and J 4 bases short, with 22 bases between. Germline V gene lookup returns CDR1 LNHDA and CDR2 SQIVND (reference sequence). CDR3 size: 16 residues. DNA of the CDR3: TGTGCCAGTACCCCTGGCCCCCAGGGCTTCGGCACTGAAGCTTTCTTT. This sequence encodes CASTPGPQGFGTEAFF.